Listed here are 30 T cell receptor beta chains from one sample, sequenced in a study of OX40 agonist ivuxolimab in advanced cancers. Profiled with immunoSEQ multiplex PCR; TCRdb holds only in-frame clones, not every one. Among about 80,000 clones listed, roughly 89% were seen once. Material: CD4+ or CD8+ T cells sorted from blood, obtained in a trial of the OX40 agonist ivuxolimab. These receptors were collected from an adult with an advanced solid tumor such as melanoma, head and neck, liver or kidney cancer.

The chain combines TRBV5-4 with TRBJ2-1; D remains ambiguous. The CDR3 is 15 residues long. The V and J ends lost 2 bases and 0 bases respectively, with 9 bases between them. CDR1 is SGHNT and CDR2 is YYREEE in the germline V gene (reference sequence). As DNA, the CDR3 is TGTGCCAGCAGCTTCGGACGGAGCTCCTACAATGAGCAGTTCTTC. This gives the protein CASSFGRSSYNEQFF.

The chain has TRBV5-1 and TRBJ2-2; D may be TRBD1 (5 bases). Germline V gene data show CDR1 as SGHRS and CDR2 as YFSETQ. The V end lost 2 bases, the J end lost 0 bases, and 11 bases lay between the germline ends. The CDR3 extends over 16 amino acids. CDR3 nucleotides: TGCGCCAGCAGCTTCTCGGACACTTCGAACACCGGGGAGCTGTTTTTT. Translating gives CASSFSDTSNTGELFF.

This clone was detected once. The CDR3, as DNA: TGTGCCAGTAAAATACCGGGACTAGCGGGGGTTAACACCGGGGAGCTGTTTTTT. This gives the protein CASKIPGLAGVNTGELFF. V and J are TRBV19 and TRBJ2-2; the match to TRBD2 covers 14 bases. V was pared by 7 bases and J by 2 bases, with 9 bases of the junction left unmatched. Germline assignment: CDR1 LNHDA and CDR2 SQIVND (reference sequence). CDR3 length: 18 residues.

The chain has TRBV6-1 and TRBJ1-5; D gene ambiguous. This CDR3 comprises 12 residues. CDR1 MNHNS and CDR2 SASEGT come from the germline V gene. V lost 6 bases and J 2 bases, leaving 5 bases between the germline ends. The CDR3 spells CASRRGNQPQHF. The CDR3 DNA reads as TGTGCCAGCAGGAGAGGCAATCAGCCCCAGCATTTT.

The V call is TRBV18, the J call TRBJ1-4; D unclear. This CDR3 contains 12 residues. V shed 2 bases and J shed 2 bases, with 0 bases lying between them. From germline, CDR1 is KGHSH and CDR2 LQKENI. The CDR3 DNA sequence: TGTGCCAGCTCACCAACTAATGAAAAACTGTTTTTT. Its translation is CASSPTNEKLFF. Based on the CDR3 plus reference TRBV18 and TRBJ1-4, the full variable domain is NAGVMQNPRHLVRRRGQEARLRCSPMKGHSHVYWYRQLPEEGLKFMVYLQKENIIDESGMPKERFSAEFPKEGPSILRIQQVVRGDSAAYFCASSPTNEKLFFGSGTQLSVL.

The V and J genes are TRBV19 and TRBJ1-3; tentative D call: TRBD1 (6 bases). The CDR3 is 15 residues long. Germline-derived CDR1 and CDR2 are LNHDA and SQIVND (reference sequence). The V end was cut by 4 bases, the J end by 0 bases, with 10 bases between. The CDR3 coding sequence is TGTGCCAGTAGTAAGACAGGCCTCTCTGGAAACACCATATATTTT. Amino acids: CASSKTGLSGNTIYF.

This chain connects TRBV4-1 to TRBJ1-4; the D is unclear. Trimming cost V 5 bases and J 7 bases, with 11 bases left between them. The CDR3 extends over 13 amino acids. Germline CDR1 is MGHRA and CDR2 is YSYEKL. The CDR3 DNA follows: TGCGCCAGCAGCACATTAATAGGTGAAAAACTGTTTTTT. It yields the protein CASSTLIGEKLFF.

This chain links TRBV7-7 with TRBJ2-5; perhaps TRBD2 as D (6 bases). CDR1 SSHAT and CDR2 FNYEAQ come from the germline V gene (reference sequence). The CDR3 sequence is 15 residues long. V was cut by 2 bases and J by 2 bases, with 12 bases left in between. The CDR3 bases are TGTGCCAGCAGCTTATACGGACGGGGGCAAGAGACCCAGTACTTC. Protein: CASSLYGRGQETQYF.

In regard to this clone: Other DNA sequences within the sample encode an identical CDR3. The chain has TRBV15 and TRBJ2-2, with TRBD2 as a possible D gene (7 bases). The CDR3 spans 15 residues. Trimming left V 4 bases short and J 7 bases short, with 16 bases between. Germline lookup yields CDR1 LNHNV and CDR2 YYDKDF (reference sequence). The CDR3 region has the DNA TGTGCCACCAGCACCCCGAGGGGGGGAGGCGGGGAGCTGTTTTTT. Its translation is CATSTPRGGGGELFF. Drawing the rest from reference TRBV15 and TRBJ2-2, the complete variable domain is DAMVIQNPRYQVTQFGKPVTLSCSQTLNHNVMYWYQQKSSQAPKLLFHYYDKDFNNEADTPDNFQSRRPNTSFCFLDIRSPGLGDTAMYLCATSTPRGGGGELFFGEGSRLTVL.

This clone is a singleton in its sample. The gene calls are TRBV5-1 and TRBJ2-1; D remains unclear. CDR1 is SGHRS, CDR2 YFSETQ, per germline. Trimming cost V 0 bases and J 7 bases, with 11 bases left between them. The CDR3 runs to 14 residues. CDR3 region: CASSLGHASNEQFF. The CDR3 coding sequence is TGCGCCAGCAGCTTGGGCCACGCTTCAAATGAGCAGTTCTTC.

This chain connects TRBV4-1 to TRBJ1-1; D is unresolved. The germline V gene has CDR1 MGHRA and CDR2 YSYEKL. V was shortened by 0 bases and J by 1 base, with 6 bases between the two germline ends. This CDR3 has 14 amino acids. The CDR3 sequence: CASSQDWGNTEAFF. The CDR3 DNA reads as TGCGCCAGCAGCCAAGATTGGGGGAACACTGAAGCTTTCTTT.

The rearrangement joins TRBV19 to TRBJ2-1; TRBD2 matches 13 bases. CDR3 size: 19 residues. V trimming: 4 bases; J trimming: 3 bases; junction bases outside the gene matches: 12. Germline-derived CDR1 and CDR2 are LNHDA and SQIVND (reference sequence). CDR3 DNA sequence: TGTGCCAGTAGTAGTCCCGGGACTAGCGGGAATGGCGTCTACAATGAGCAGTTCTTC. This codes for CASSSPGTSGNGVYNEQFF.

The chain employs TRBV18 and TRBJ2-1, with 9 positions matching TRBD2. After removal of 0 bases from V and 7 bases from J, the junction contained 4 bases not matched to a gene. CDR3 size: 15 residues. Germline V gives CDR1 KGHSH, CDR2 LQKENI. The CDR3 spells CASSPPSGSVNEQFF. The CDR3 DNA is TGTGCCAGCTCACCACCTAGCGGGAGTGTTAATGAGCAGTTCTTC. The complete variable domain, with remaining parts taken from reference TRBV18 and TRBJ2-1, reads NAGVMQNPRHLVRRRGQEARLRCSPMKGHSHVYWYRQLPEEGLKFMVYLQKENIIDESGMPKERFSAEFPKEGPSILRIQQVVRGDSAAYFCASSPPSGSVNEQFFGPGTRLTVL.

The V gene is TRBV25-1, the J gene TRBJ2-3; TRBD1 matches at 9 bases. The germline gives CDR1 MGHDK, CDR2 SYGVNS. The CDR3 totals 15 residues. Germline trimming cut 3 bases from V and 5 bases from J; bases unmatched to any gene: 6. As DNA, the CDR3 is TGTGCCAGCAGTGATTTGTTGGACAGGGGAGATACGCAGTATTTT. It yields the protein CASSDLLDRGDTQYF.

This sequence joins TRBV19 and TRBJ2-1, with TRBD1 matching over 9 bases. The CDR3 runs to 19 residues. Germline CDR1 is LNHDA and CDR2 is SQIVND (reference sequence). The ends lost 5 bases at V and 2 bases at J; junction bases unmatched: 16. The CDR3 coding sequence is TGTGCCAGTAGTGCCCGGGACAGGGTATCCCGGAATACCTACAATGAGCAGTTCTTC. It translates to CASSARDRVSRNTYNEQFF.

The V gene is TRBV9, the J gene TRBJ2-3; no clear D. This CDR3 has 15 amino acids. CDR1 is SGDLS and CDR2 is YYNGEE in the germline V gene. Trimming removed 3 bases from V and 3 bases from J, with 14 bases in between. The CDR3 loop reads CASSEAPATTDTQYF. The CDR3 DNA follows: TGTGCCAGCAGCGAGGCCCCCGCGACGACAGATACGCAGTATTTT.

The rearrangement uses TRBV29-1 and TRBJ2-5; 8 nucleotides align to TRBD2. The CDR3 consists of 12 residues. Germline loops: CDR1 SQVTM, CDR2 ANQGSEA. V trimming: 4 bases; J trimming: 5 bases; junction bases outside the gene matches: 3. For the CDR3, the DNA is TGCAGCGTTGGAGCTAGCGGGGAGACCCAGTACTTC. Its translation is CSVGASGETQYF. Looking up the rest from reference TRBV29-1 and TRBJ2-5 gives the full variable domain: SAVISQKPSRDICQRGTSLTIQCQVDSQVTMMFWYRQQPGQSLTLIATANQGSEATYESGFVIDKFPISRPNLTFSTLTVSNMSPEDSSIYLCSVGASGETQYFGPGTRLLVL.

V gene TRBV5-6 combines with J gene TRBJ2-5, with 8 bases aligning to TRBD2. Trimming at V came to 3 bases and at J to 2 bases, leaving 3 bases not matched to a gene. Germline CDR1 reads SGHDT; CDR2 reads YYEEEE. There are 14 residues in the CDR3. The CDR3 spells CASSYGTRQETQYF. In DNA, the CDR3 is TGTGCCAGCAGCTACGGGACTAGACAAGAGACCCAGTACTTC.

CDR3 DNA: TGTGCCAGCAGCTTATTGGCCGGGGATGGTCAGCCCCAGCATTTT. Translation: CASSLLAGDGQPQHF. The rearrangement joins TRBV7-2 to TRBJ1-5, with D unresolved. The CDR3 has 15 amino acids. Germline CDR1 reads SGHTA; CDR2 reads FQGNSA. V gave up 2 bases and J gave up 6 bases, with 14 bases separating them.

The CDR3 loop is CASRKQGGYTEAFF. CDR3 DNA sequence: TGTGCCAGCAGGAAACAGGGGGGGTACACTGAAGCTTTCTTT. The V gene is TRBV27, the J gene TRBJ1-1; 8 bases match TRBD1. The V and J ends lost 6 bases and 3 bases, in that order; junction bases with no gene match: 6. CDR1 MNHEY and CDR2 SMNVEV come from the germline V gene (reference sequence). This CDR3 has 14 residues.

This clone was observed a single time. V is TRBV6-1 and J is TRBJ2-3, with D unresolved. This CDR3 is 11 amino acids long. From germline, CDR1 is MNHNS and CDR2 SASEGT. V lost 2 bases and J 8 bases, leaving 5 bases between the germline ends. The CDR3 nucleotides are TGTGCCAGCAGTGAACCCGGTACGCAGTATTTT. Translation: CASSEPGTQYF.

The rearrangement uses TRBV5-1 and TRBJ1-1; D gene unclear. Germline V gene sequence: CDR1 SGHRS, CDR2 YFSETQ. The V end was cut by 2 bases, the J end by 1 base, with 12 bases between. The CDR3 is 15 residues long. The CDR3 loop is CASSFGRTGNTEAFF. Written as DNA, the CDR3 is TGCGCCAGCAGCTTCGGTCGCACGGGGAACACTGAAGCTTTCTTT.

The rearrangement joins TRBV9 to TRBJ2-7; D is unresolved. The germline V gene has CDR1 SGDLS and CDR2 YYNGEE. Between the trimmed V and J ends, which lost 4 bases and 0 bases, there was a span of 17 bases. The CDR3 has 16 residues. CDR3 protein: CASSPQPGPSSYEQYF. The CDR3 nucleotides read TGTGCCAGCAGCCCGCAGCCGGGTCCAAGCTCCTACGAGCAGTACTTC.

V is TRBV7-3 and J is TRBJ1-4; D is unresolved. Trimming left V 6 bases short and J 4 bases short, with 18 bases between. The CDR3 has 16 residues. In germline, CDR1 is SGHTA, CDR2 FQGTGA. CDR3 sequence: CASRLAPAKGNEKLFF. CDR3 DNA: TGTGCCAGCAGGCTTGCCCCCGCCAAAGGTAATGAAAAACTGTTTTTT.

The chain employs TRBV5-1 and TRBJ2-1, with D unresolved. Germline V gene lookup returns CDR1 SGHRS and CDR2 YFSETQ. The CDR3 loop spans 13 amino acids. The V end lost 0 bases, the J end lost 3 bases, and 4 bases lay between the germline ends. The CDR3 loop is CASSLADYNEQFF. DNA of the CDR3: TGCGCCAGCAGCTTGGCCGACTACAATGAGCAGTTCTTC.

The V and J genes are TRBV5-1 and TRBJ1-6; D is undetermined. The V gene lost 1 base and the J gene lost 6 bases, with 11 bases spanning the gap. CDR3 length equals 15 residues. From germline, CDR1 is SGHRS and CDR2 YFSETQ. CDR3 in amino acids: CASSLRVGSNSPLHF. For the CDR3, the DNA is TGCGCCAGCAGCTTGAGGGTCGGATCTAATTCACCCCTCCACTTT.

The chain recombines TRBV9 with TRBJ2-2, with 7 bases identical to TRBD1. The V and J ends lost 0 bases and 1 base, in that order; junction bases with no gene match: 9. The germline V gene encodes CDR1 SGDLS and CDR2 YYNGEE. This CDR3 comprises 18 residues. CDR3 protein: CASSVEVGGRLNTGELFF. As DNA, the CDR3 is TGTGCCAGCAGCGTAGAGGTAGGGGGCAGGTTGAACACCGGGGAGCTGTTTTTT.

This clone was picked up a small number of times. The V gene is TRBV18, the J gene TRBJ2-2, with D possibly matching TRBD1 (5 bases). The V gene lost 3 bases and the J gene lost 2 bases, with 10 bases spanning the gap. Germline CDR1 is KGHSH and CDR2 is LQKENI. The CDR3 loop spans 15 amino acids. The CDR3 nucleotides read TGTGCCAGCTCACCTAGGGGAATTAACACCGGGGAGCTGTTTTTT. This translates into CASSPRGINTGELFF.

This chain links TRBV19 with TRBJ1-2, with TRBD1 identical over 8 bases. After removal of 5 bases from V and 8 bases from J, the junction contained 7 bases not matched to a gene. In germline, CDR1 is LNHDA, CDR2 SQIVND (reference sequence). There are 13 residues in the CDR3. CDR3 protein: CASSPRTGRGYTF. DNA of the CDR3: TGTGCCAGTAGTCCCCGGACAGGGCGGGGCTACACCTTC.

This clone has only one observation. The chain joins TRBV11-2 to TRBJ2-5; possibly TRBD1 for D (6 bases). The CDR3 extends over 14 amino acids. Germline CDR1 and CDR2: SGHAT and FQNNGV. V was trimmed by 4 bases and J by 5 bases, leaving 14 bases between them. CDR3 sequence: CASSSRLRGETQYF. The DNA of the CDR3 is TGTGCCAGCAGCTCAAGACTAAGGGGGGAGACCCAGTACTTC.